Listed here is a single TCR beta chain. Its antigen has not been determined. Base qualities are not recorded, but no much larger clone differs from it by a single base. Including cysteine and phenylalanine, the CDR3 has 15 amino acids. Only the CDR3 part of the read is kept: 45 bases, read in frame from the first base. The V end loses 0 bases and the J end loses 0 bases, and a stretch of 6 bases separates them. As encoded in the germline V gene, CDR1 is SGHAT while CDR2 is FQNNGV. The time point label of this sample denotes: after neoadjuvant nivolumab, at surgical resection. The patients had newly diagnosed stage II-IVA oral cavity squamous cell carcinoma and had not received any prior systemic or radiation treatment. The cohort consisted of patients with HPV-negative, locally advanced oral cavity squamous cell carcinoma. Peripheral blood mononuclear cells were analyzed directly and were not maintained or expanded in culture. Samples came from a longitudinal correlative study of a single-arm phase II trial of neoadjuvant nivolumab in oral cavity squamous cell carcinoma. Genomic DNA-based TCRbeta sequencing was performed on subject-matched pre- and post-treatment PBMCs and tumors from three responders and three non-responders. Peripheral blood mononuclear cells were collected once before nivolumab treatment and again after treatment, at the time of surgery. The Maxwell RSC DNA from Cells kit was used to extract genomic DNA from PBMCs.

For deep sequencing of PBMC libraries, mostly approximately 460 ng of input genomic DNA was used, and six replicates were run per sample. TCRbeta libraries were prepared with the immunoSEQ hsTCRbeta kit according to the manufacturer's instructions. An Illumina NovaSeq 6000 S4 flow cell was used to sequence the final libraries, which had first been combined to 3 nM. As for how the authors treated the data: Raw data preprocessing and quality control were performed with the immunoSEQ Analyzer. The analysis was limited to productive rearrangements, and each clonotype was defined by a unique CDR3 amino acid sequence. Using the R package tcR, the researchers computed the Gini-Simpson index as their estimate of repertoire clonality. Gini indices were compared with Student's t test, and associations with tumor size change were assessed by Pearson correlation. TCRdb limited this immuneACCESS table to in-frame rearrangements with V and J called. A share of clones is missing; checked studies link under half to unresolved V genes, and the rest is unexplained. The DNA gave D and trimming, while V, J and clone size come from that table. For this sample there are 11,000 to 15,000 clones; roughly four fifths appear just once. The ten largest clones take up approximately 2.3% of the sample.

The data were obtained in a study of neoadjuvant anti-PD-1 for oral cavity cancer (dated by TCRdb to 2020 to 2023). Regarding the complete study: Patients mostly received three to four biweekly doses of nivolumab at 3 mg/kg before curative-intent surgical resection. For patients who did not progress, a fourth nivolumab dose was given around day 43, followed by definitive surgical resection on days 50-56. Under RECIST 1.1, a patient counted as a responder if showing complete response, partial response or stable disease, and as a non-responder if showing progression. There were more than nine patients in the parent correlative cohort, and the response rate was roughly 33%. Overall study results and their limits: Only three patients per response group were included in the TCR analyses, and the authors called for validation in larger cohorts. After neoadjuvant nivolumab, significantly higher T cell clonality (Gini index) was found within PBMCs in non-responders than in responders. Higher pretreatment blood TCRbeta clonality and lower post-treatment tumor TCRbeta clonality were correlated with higher pretreatment blood Treg/Th17 ratios.

The input for sequencing was PBMCs, taken after nivolumab (anti-PD-1) treatment. The V and J segments used are TRBV11-2 and TRBJ2-1, with the D gene uncertain. The sequence came from a person between 40 and 85 years old with oral cavity squamous cell carcinoma. The base sequence is TGTGCCAGCAGCTTAGATCCTAGCTCCTACAATGAGCAGTTCTTC. It encodes CASSLDPSSYNEQFF.